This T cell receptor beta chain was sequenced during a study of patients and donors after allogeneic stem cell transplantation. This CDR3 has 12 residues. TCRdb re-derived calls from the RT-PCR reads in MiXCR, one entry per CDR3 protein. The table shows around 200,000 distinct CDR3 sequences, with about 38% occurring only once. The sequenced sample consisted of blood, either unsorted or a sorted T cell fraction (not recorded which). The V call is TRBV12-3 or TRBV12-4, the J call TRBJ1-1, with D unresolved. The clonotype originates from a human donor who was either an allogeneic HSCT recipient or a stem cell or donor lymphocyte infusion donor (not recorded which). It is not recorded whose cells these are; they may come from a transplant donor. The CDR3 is CAGDKVGSEAFF. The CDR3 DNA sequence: TGTGCGGGCGATAAAGTGGGCTCTGAAGCTTTCTTT.